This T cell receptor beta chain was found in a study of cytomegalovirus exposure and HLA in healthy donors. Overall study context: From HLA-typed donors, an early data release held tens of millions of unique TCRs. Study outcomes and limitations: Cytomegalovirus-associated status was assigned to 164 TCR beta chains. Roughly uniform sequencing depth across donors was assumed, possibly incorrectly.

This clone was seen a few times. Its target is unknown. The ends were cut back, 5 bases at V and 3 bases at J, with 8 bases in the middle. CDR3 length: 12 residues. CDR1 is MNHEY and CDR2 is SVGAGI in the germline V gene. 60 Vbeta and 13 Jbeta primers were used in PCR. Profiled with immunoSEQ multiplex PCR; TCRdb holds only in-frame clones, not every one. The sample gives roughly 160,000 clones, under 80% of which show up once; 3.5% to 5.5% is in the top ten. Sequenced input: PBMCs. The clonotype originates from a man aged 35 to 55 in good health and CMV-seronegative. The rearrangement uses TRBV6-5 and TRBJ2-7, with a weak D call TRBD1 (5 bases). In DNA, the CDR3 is TGTGCCAGCAGTGAAGGGGACTACGAGCAGTACTTC. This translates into CASSEGDYEQYF.